What follows is one T cell receptor beta chain and its context. No antigen is known for it. Trimming took off 7 bases at V and 1 base at J, with 9 bases between the two ends. The CDR3 runs 13 residues. The germline V gene has CDR1 MNHNY and CDR2 SVGAGI (reference sequence). TCRdb keeps only in-frame clones here, not all; method: immunoSEQ multiplex PCR. The sample consists of more than 2 million clones, roughly 96% of them appearing once. The data originate from a study of shared clonotypes between healthy human individuals. Findings and limits, study-wide: Generation of non-shared clonotypes was less probable than generation of clonotypes shared by all four donors.

Splitting of CD4+ cells produced CD45RA+ naive and CD45RA-negative memory subsets. The chain uses TRBV6-6 and TRBJ2-3, with D unclear. Sequencing was carried out using naive CD4+ T cells sorted from blood. Subset defined: CD45RA+ positively selected. The TCR was taken from a man younger than 35 in good health. The CDR3 region has the DNA TGTGCCAGCACTCAGAGACGCACAGATACGCAGTATTTT. Protein product: CASTQRRTDTQYF.